Listed here are 25 T cell receptor beta chains from one sample, sequenced in a study of Ad26.COV2.S vaccination and SARS-CoV-2 variants. Data came from immunoSEQ multiplex PCR; TCRdb stores just in-frame clones and leaves some out. The repertoire has some 480,000 clones, approximately 90% of them found once; the top ten carry about 13%. Treatment: roughly 19 received Ad26.COV2.S at low or high dose, single or two shots; 5 received placebo; per-sample allocation not given. At day 63 after the first vaccine or placebo injection, samples were drawn. The sample in question was peripheral blood, obtained in a trial of Ad26.COV2.S vaccine versus placebo. All receptors derive from a person between 18 and 60 years old who received the Ad26.COV2.S COVID-19 vaccine or a placebo.

This clone was counted a single time. The V gene is TRBV12-3 or TRBV12-4, the J gene TRBJ2-4, with D uncertain. The CDR3 length is 13 residues. V dropped 7 bases and J dropped 1 base, with 8 bases sitting between them. CDR3 amino acids: CASTPGAKNIQYF. For the CDR3, the DNA is TGTGCCAGCACCCCTGGGGCCAAAAACATTCAGTACTTC.

This chain joins TRBV7-2 and TRBJ1-2, with a possible D match to TRBD1 (5 bases). Germline V lookup: CDR1 SGHTA, CDR2 FQGNSA. Trimming removed 1 base from V and 2 bases from J, with 11 bases in between. This CDR3 spans 15 amino acids. The chain's CDR3 is CASSLVAGSNYGYTF. For the CDR3, the DNA is TGTGCCAGCAGCTTAGTAGCAGGGTCCAACTATGGCTACACCTTC.

The V call is TRBV25-1, the J call TRBJ1-2; no clear D gene. This CDR3 is built from 12 residues. Germline V gene sequence: CDR1 MGHDK, CDR2 SYGVNS. Trimming removed 1 base at V and 6 bases at J, with 6 bases between. CDR3 sequence reads: CASSELYNGYTF. Written as DNA, the CDR3 is TGTGCCAGCAGTGAATTATATAATGGCTACACCTTC.

The rearrangement joins TRBV5-6 to TRBJ2-2; the D gene is possibly TRBD1 (6 bases). The germline gives CDR1 SGHDT, CDR2 YYEEEE. The CDR3 is made up of 15 amino acids. Trimming removed 0 bases from V and 3 bases from J, with 9 bases in between. In nucleotides, the CDR3 is TGTGCCAGCAGCTTGGAAGGGGGACACACCGGGGAGCTGTTTTTT. Protein: CASSLEGGHTGELFF.

This chain connects TRBV24-1 to TRBJ2-3; no clear D gene. Germline V gives CDR1 KGHDR, CDR2 SFDVKD. The CDR3 has 14 amino acids. The V end lost 7 bases, the J end lost 2 bases, and 12 bases lay between the germline ends. CDR3 loop: CATRSGPPTDTQYF. The CDR3 region has the DNA TGTGCCACCAGATCCGGGCCACCCACAGATACGCAGTATTTT.

The V call is TRBV11-2, the J call TRBJ2-3; 13 bases are a match to TRBD2. After removal of 8 bases from V and 8 bases from J, the junction contained 10 bases not matched to a gene. The CDR3 has 15 residues. Germline V gives CDR1 SGHAT, CDR2 FQNNGV. CDR3 nucleotides: TGTGCCAGCGGCCGGACTAGCGGGAGTATTGGTACGCAGTATTTT. The encoded protein is CASGRTSGSIGTQYF.

The V and J genes are TRBV3-1 (or the pseudogene TRBV3-2) and TRBJ1-2, with TRBD1 as a possible D gene (5 bases). Germline CDR1 LGHDT, CDR2 YNNKEL (reference sequence). V was trimmed by 7 bases and J by 1 base, leaving 10 bases between them. This CDR3 spans 13 amino acids. CDR3 sequence reads: CASTQRGNYGYTF. CDR3 nucleotides: TGTGCCAGCACCCAGAGGGGTAACTATGGCTACACCTTC.

The chain uses TRBV7-2 and TRBJ1-1; 10 bases match TRBD1. CDR3 length: 19 amino acids. With 6 bases clipped from V and 4 bases from J, the junction kept 20 bases outside the gene matches. Germline CDR1 reads SGHTA; CDR2 reads FQGNSA. CDR3 sequence reads: CASSKGRDRGFELSTEAFF. As DNA, the CDR3 is TGTGCCAGCAGTAAGGGCCGGGACAGGGGATTCGAACTGTCCACTGAAGCTTTCTTT.

This clone was recorded once. V and J are TRBV4-3 and TRBJ2-7; no clear D gene. CDR1 LGHNA and CDR2 YSLEER come from the germline V gene. This CDR3 spans 16 amino acids. V dropped 5 bases and J dropped 2 bases, with 19 bases sitting between them. The CDR3 DNA reads as TGCGCCAGCAGCGGAAGTGCGGCGGCTCCTACCTACGAGCAGTACTTC. Encoded protein: CASSGSAAAPTYEQYF.

This chain connects TRBV28 to TRBJ1-3; D perhaps matches TRBD1 (5 bases). Trimming took off 2 bases at V and 0 bases at J, with 14 bases between the two ends. This CDR3 is 17 amino acids long. Germline CDR1 reads MDHEN; CDR2 reads SYDVKM. The CDR3 DNA follows: TGTGCCAGCAGTTTAGATCCGGGGCCCTACTCTGGAAACACCATATATTTT. It codes for CASSLDPGPYSGNTIYF.

The V gene is TRBV7-2, the J gene TRBJ1-1; TRBD1 agrees at 8 bases. The CDR3 is made up of 14 amino acids. Germline CDR1 reads SGHTA; CDR2 reads FQGNSA. Trimming took 6 bases from V and 5 from J; bases not matched to a gene: 8. The DNA for the CDR3 is TGTGCCAGCAGATCGCAGGGGGCAGGTACTGAAGCTTTCTTT. This codes for CASRSQGAGTEAFF.

CDR3 protein: CASRDPAERRRDYEQYF. CDR3 nucleotide sequence: TGTGCCAGCAGGGACCCCGCCGAGCGTCGGAGAGACTACGAGCAGTACTTC. This chain connects TRBV2 to TRBJ2-7; no clear D gene. The V end lost 6 bases, the J end lost 3 bases, and 24 bases lay between the germline ends. This CDR3 spans 17 amino acids. Germline CDR1 and CDR2: SNHLY and FYNNEI.

The genes are TRBV10-3 and TRBJ2-7; tentatively, D is TRBD2 (5 bases). V shed 11 bases and J shed 2 bases, with 16 bases lying between them. CDR1 ENHRY and CDR2 SYGVKD come from the germline V gene. This CDR3 is 13 amino acids long. The CDR3 protein is CAAGRDRAYEQYF. CDR3 nucleotides: TGTGCCGCAGGCCGGGATAGGGCCTACGAGCAGTACTTC.

The chain carries TRBV10-3 and TRBJ2-5; no clear D gene. Germline lookup yields CDR1 ENHRY and CDR2 SYGVKD. There are 14 residues in the CDR3. The V and J ends lost 4 bases and 4 bases respectively, with 13 bases between them. CDR3 residues: CAISVRGFGETQYF. In nucleotides, the CDR3 is TGTGCCATCAGTGTTCGCGGATTCGGAGAGACCCAGTACTTC.

This sequence joins TRBV24-1 and TRBJ2-1, with 13 bases that match TRBD2. V gave up 0 bases and J gave up 3 bases; unmatched junction bases: 7. The germline CDR1 and CDR2 sequences are KGHDR and SFDVKD. The CDR3 consists of 19 residues. This chain's CDR3 is CATSDLRTSGSPGYNEQFF. CDR3 coding DNA: TGTGCCACCAGTGATTTGAGGACTAGCGGGAGTCCCGGCTACAATGAGCAGTTCTTC.

CDR3 loop: CASSAGGNTEAFF. The CDR3 region has the DNA TGTGCCAGTTCGGCAGGGGGAAACACTGAAGCTTTCTTT. The chain employs TRBV6-5 and TRBJ1-1; TRBD1 aligns across 7 bases. The V and J ends lost 9 bases and 2 bases, in that order; junction bases with no gene match: 6. The V gene's germline CDR1 is MNHEY and CDR2 SVGAGI. CDR3 length: 13 amino acids.

This rearrangement joins TRBV5-5 to TRBJ2-7; no firm D call. Trimming shortened V by 0 bases and J by 2 bases, and 9 bases separated the two germline ends. The CDR3 covers 14 residues. The germline V gene has CDR1 SGHKS and CDR2 YYEKEE (reference sequence). The CDR3 DNA reads TGTGCCAGCAGCTTGGGTCCAGGACCCTACGAGCAGTACTTC. Translated, it gives CASSLGPGPYEQYF.

The chain joins TRBV30 to TRBJ1-3; D ambiguous. Trimming removed 0 bases at V and 4 bases at J, with 10 bases between. The CDR3 runs to 14 residues. Germline lookup yields CDR1 GTSNPN and CDR2 SVGIG (reference sequence). The CDR3 loop is CAWSVPSAGNTIYF. The CDR3 nucleotides read TGTGCCTGGAGTGTACCCTCTGCGGGAAACACCATATATTTT.

This chain connects TRBV19 to TRBJ2-1, with D possibly being TRBD1 (5 bases). CDR3 length equals 13 residues. The V and J ends lost 6 bases and 4 bases respectively, with 10 bases between them. Germline V lookup: CDR1 LNHDA, CDR2 SQIVND (reference sequence). This CDR3 is CASRAGIYNEQFF. Here the CDR3 DNA reads TGTGCCAGTAGGGCAGGGATATACAATGAGCAGTTCTTC.

The CDR3: CASSSFFVAESTDTQYF. CDR3 bases: TGCGCCAGCAGTTCTTTCTTCGTAGCGGAGAGCACAGATACGCAGTATTTT. V is TRBV5-1 and J is TRBJ2-3; maybe TRBD2 (6 bases). The CDR3 spans 17 residues. Germline V gives CDR1 SGHRS, CDR2 YFSETQ. V shed 5 bases and J shed 0 bases, with 19 bases lying between them. The full variable domain, in which reference TRBV5-1 and TRBJ2-3 provide the parts outside the CDR3, is KAGVTQTPRYLIKTRGQQVTLSCSPISGHRSVSWYQQTPGQGLQFLFEYFSETQRNKGNFPGRFSGRQFSNSRSEMNVSTLELGDSALYLCASSSFFVAESTDTQYFGPGTRLTVL.

The rearrangement joins TRBV6-5 to TRBJ2-1, with TRBD2 matching 9 bases. Germline V gene sequence: CDR1 MNHEY, CDR2 SVGAGI. The CDR3 runs to 15 residues. Unmatched junction bases numbered 11, after V lost 6 bases and J lost 8 bases. The chain's CDR3 is CASSHGAGGVYEQFF. Written as DNA, the CDR3 is TGTGCCAGCAGCCACGGGGCGGGAGGGGTATATGAGCAGTTCTTC.

Details on this clone: In the same sample, other DNA sequences code for this CDR3. This chain connects TRBV6-5 to TRBJ1-2, with D perhaps matching TRBD1 (5 bases). Germline-derived CDR1 and CDR2 are MNHEY and SVGAGI. V was trimmed by 6 bases and J by 2 bases, leaving 10 bases between them. The CDR3 length is 13 residues. CDR3 in DNA: TGTGCCAGCAGCCGTGACAGCAACTATGGCTACACCTTC. Protein: CASSRDSNYGYTF.

The V call is TRBV27, the J call TRBJ2-3; D perhaps matches TRBD2 (6 bases). Per germline, CDR1 MNHEY and CDR2 SMNVEV (reference sequence). V lost 11 bases to trimming and J lost 0 bases, with 12 bases between them. The CDR3 runs 13 residues. This CDR3 is CASRRGSTDTQYF. The CDR3 DNA reads TGTGCCTCGAGACGGGGGAGCACAGATACGCAGTATTTT.

This clone occurred once. Other nucleotide sequences in the sample specify the same CDR3. This rearrangement joins TRBV2 to TRBJ2-7; a possible D gene is TRBD1 (5 bases). Trimming took off 7 bases at V and 5 bases at J, with 12 bases between the two ends. CDR1 is SNHLY and CDR2 is FYNNEI in the germline V gene. The CDR3 is 12 amino acids. The DNA of the CDR3 is TGTGCCAGCACGATGACAGCCAACGAGCAGTACTTC. Translation: CASTMTANEQYF.

The V gene is TRBV5-1, the J gene TRBJ2-7; D remains unclear. Trimming stripped 0 bases from V and 1 base from J, with 20 bases between. The germline gives CDR1 SGHRS, CDR2 YFSETQ. This CDR3 is built from 18 residues. For the CDR3, the DNA is TGCGCCAGCAGCTTGGCAGTTCAGAAAACTACTCTATCCTACGAGCAGTACTTC. It encodes CASSLAVQKTTLSYEQYF.